The T cell receptor beta chain under discussion was sequenced for a study of blood T cells in healthy people across ages. Overall study results and limits: The long-lived group displayed more naive CD4+ cells, plus higher diversity, than the aged donors did.

Extraction of total RNA produced a minimum of 5.5 micrograms from each sample. The CDR3 consists of 15 residues. Germline V gene lookup returns CDR1 SGDLS and CDR2 YYNGEE. V lost 0 bases to trimming and J lost 1 base, with 10 bases between them. Using a J-beta primer mix together with a sample-barcoded 5' primer, a second PCR was run for about 6 to 11 cycles. MiXCR, applied by TCRdb to the 5' RACE reads, yields one record per CDR3 protein. The sample has around 1,700,000 distinct CDR3 sequences; 28% are singletons. Comment on this clonotype: Its antigen is undetermined.

The receptor's source is a woman in her 30s in good health. What was sequenced was blood. The chain links TRBV9 to TRBJ1-1; unclear D gene. The CDR3 loop reads CASSVGSGWNTEAFF. CDR3 nucleotide sequence: TGTGCCAGCAGCGTAGGATCCGGATGGAACACTGAAGCTTTCTTT.